This T cell receptor beta chain came from a study of blood T cells in healthy people across ages. A second PCR of 7 to 11 cycles used a sample-barcoded 5' primer and a J-beta primer mix. TCRdb called the 5' RACE reads again in MiXCR, with one record for every CDR3 protein. The table records 800,000 to 1,300,000 distinct CDR3 sequences, about 25% of them present only once. The CDR3 consists of 14 residues. Germline V CDR1 and CDR2: SQVTM, ANQGSEA. The junction had 10 bases not matched to a gene; V was cut back by 8 bases and J by 3 bases. Another study also made use of these data, one on T cells of mothers and their children.

The V gene is TRBV29-1, the J gene TRBJ2-3; 8 nucleotides agree with TRBD1. The sequencing sample was made of blood. The origin of this receptor is a girl aged 2 to 9 in good health. CDR3 in amino acids: CSCWDRRGTDTQYF. CDR3 nucleotides: TGCAGCTGTTGGGACAGGAGGGGGACAGATACGCAGTATTTT.